The 27 T cell receptor beta chains below come from one sample, sequenced in a study of cytomegalovirus exposure and HLA in healthy donors. PCR amplification relied on 60 Vbeta primers (plus 13 Jbeta primers). Profiled with immunoSEQ multiplex PCR; TCRdb holds only in-frame clones, not every one. Its table lists 60,000 or so clones. The material sequenced was PBMCs. Receptors originate from a young woman in good health and CMV-seronegative.

The chain couples TRBV5-4 to TRBJ2-5; TRBD2 is a possible D gene (6 bases). Germline CDR1 SGHNT, CDR2 YYREEE (reference sequence). The V end lost 0 bases, the J end lost 7 bases, and 13 bases lay between the germline ends. CDR3 length equals 14 residues. Here the CDR3 DNA reads TGTGCCAGCAGCTTGGTTGGGGGAGGTTTGACCCAGTACTTC. Residues: CASSLVGGGLTQYF.

The V and J genes are TRBV5-1 and TRBJ1-2; possible D gene TRBD1, 6 bases. V was pared by 6 bases and J by 4 bases, with 16 bases between. Germline-derived CDR1 and CDR2 are SGHRS and YFSETQ. The CDR3 has 14 amino acids. The CDR3 here is CASNPQGLGYGYTF. DNA for the CDR3: TGCGCCAGCAACCCGCAGGGGCTGGGCTATGGCTACACCTTC. Looking up the rest from reference TRBV5-1 and TRBJ1-2 gives the full variable domain: KAGVTQTPRYLIKTRGQQVTLSCSPISGHRSVSWYQQTPGQGLQFLFEYFSETQRNKGNFPGRFSGRQFSNSRSEMNVSTLELGDSALYLCASNPQGLGYGYTFGSGTRLTVV.

The chain is built from TRBV5-4 and TRBJ1-2; 11 nucleotides agree with TRBD1. The CDR3 consists of 15 residues. The germline gives CDR1 SGHNT, CDR2 YYREEE (reference sequence). Trimming took 4 bases from V and 3 from J; bases not matched to a gene: 5. Here the CDR3 reads CASSAGQGAYYGYTF. CDR3 nucleotides: TGTGCCAGCAGCGCCGGACAGGGGGCTTACTATGGCTACACCTTC.

The chain carries TRBV6-1 and TRBJ1-5; 8 bases are shared with TRBD1. Germline lookup yields CDR1 MNHNS and CDR2 SASEGT. This CDR3 region has 15 residues. V trimming: 3 bases; J trimming: 2 bases; junction bases outside the gene matches: 3. CDR3 sequence (DNA): TGTGCCAGCAGTGAGCTGACAGGGGGCAATCAGCCCCAGCATTTT. It is translated as CASSELTGGNQPQHF.

The chain recombines TRBV19 with TRBJ2-1, with 10 positions matching TRBD2. The length of the CDR3 is 19 residues. The V and J ends lost 8 bases and 0 bases, in that order; junction bases with no gene match: 16. Per the germline V gene, CDR1 is LNHDA and CDR2 is SQIVND (reference sequence). CDR3 in DNA: TGTGCCAGTCGCCGGACCCGTCGATCTAGCGGGAGCTCCTACAATGAGCAGTTCTTC. Its translation: CASRRTRRSSGSSYNEQFF.

In DNA, the CDR3 is TGTGCCAGCAGCGTAGACGCGCGTAACACCGGGGAGCTGTTTTTT. Its translation is CASSVDARNTGELFF. V is TRBV9 and J is TRBJ2-2; D call uncertain. Trimming pared 0 bases from V and 2 bases from J, leaving 8 bases between. The CDR3 length is 15 residues. Germline V gives CDR1 SGDLS, CDR2 YYNGEE.

The V and J genes are TRBV6-5 and TRBJ2-7, with TRBD1 matching 8 bases. V lost 8 bases, J lost 0 bases, and 6 bases stayed unmatched. Germline-derived CDR1 and CDR2 are MNHEY and SVGAGI. The CDR3 is 14 amino acids. CDR3 in DNA: TGTGCCAGCGCCCCGGACAGGGACTCCTACGAGCAGTACTTC. Its protein product is CASAPDRDSYEQYF.

This chain joins TRBV7-2 and TRBJ2-2, with D unclear. The germline V gene encodes CDR1 SGHTA and CDR2 FQGNSA. The germline V and J ends were trimmed by 2 bases and 0 bases, with 10 bases remaining between them. The CDR3 spans 16 residues. The CDR3, as DNA: TGTGCCAGCAGCTTAAGCACTCCTCCGAACACCGGGGAGCTGTTTTTT. Translation gives CASSLSTPPNTGELFF.

This chain links TRBV5-1 with TRBJ2-6, with TRBD1 matching 7 bases. V shed 0 bases, J shed 3 bases, and the junction held 12 bases outside the gene matches. The CDR3 spans 19 residues. CDR1 is SGHRS and CDR2 is YFSETQ in the germline V gene. The CDR3 DNA is TGCGCCAGCAGCTTGGCCAGGGGGATTGTGAGCGGTGGGGCCAACGTCCTGACTTTC. Translating gives CASSLARGIVSGGANVLTF.

This chain uses TRBV5-1 with TRBJ2-5; perhaps TRBD2 as D (6 bases). Germline loops: CDR1 SGHRS, CDR2 YFSETQ. The CDR3 has 14 amino acids. The germline V and J ends were trimmed by 4 bases and 2 bases, with 12 bases remaining between them. CDR3 in amino acids: CASSRGDLQETQYF. The CDR3 nucleotides read TGCGCCAGCAGCCGCGGGGACTTGCAAGAGACCCAGTACTTC.

V usage is TRBV6-1 and J usage is TRBJ1-5; D unclear. The CDR3 is 16 amino acids. Per the germline V gene, CDR1 is MNHNS and CDR2 is SASEGT. The germline V and J ends were trimmed by 1 base and 0 bases, with 10 bases remaining between them. CDR3 protein: CASSEGGGGSNQPQHF. For the CDR3, the DNA is TGTGCCAGCAGTGAAGGAGGCGGCGGTAGCAATCAGCCCCAGCATTTT.

V usage is TRBV5-5 and J usage is TRBJ2-1; 9 positions match TRBD1. The ends lost 4 bases at V and 2 bases at J; junction bases unmatched: 7. The V gene's germline CDR1 is SGHKS and CDR2 YYEKEE (reference sequence). This CDR3 is built from 16 residues. The CDR3, as DNA: TGTGCCAGCAGCGTACCTACAGGGGGCGCCTACAATGAGCAGTTCTTC. Translation: CASSVPTGGAYNEQFF.

The gene calls are TRBV6-5 and TRBJ1-2; a weak D match, TRBD1 (6 bases). This CDR3 comprises 13 residues. Trimming pared 6 bases from V and 3 bases from J, leaving 11 bases between. CDR1 is MNHEY and CDR2 is SVGAGI in the germline V gene. The CDR3 sequence: CASRGRGYYGYTF. The CDR3 region has the DNA TGTGCCAGCAGAGGCAGGGGATACTATGGCTACACCTTC.

V and J are TRBV6-1 and TRBJ1-6; TRBD1 agrees at 7 bases. Germline V lookup: CDR1 MNHNS, CDR2 SASEGT. Trimming cost V 6 bases and J 10 bases; bases outside gene matches: 6. The CDR3 has 13 amino acids. This CDR3 reads CASRDTGVSPLHF. CDR3 nucleotide sequence: TGTGCCAGCAGGGATACAGGGGTCTCACCCCTCCACTTT.

This chain links TRBV18 with TRBJ2-2; tentatively, D is TRBD1 (5 bases). The germline CDR1 and CDR2 sequences are KGHSH and LQKENI. The CDR3 covers 16 residues. The germline V and J ends were trimmed by 3 bases and 1 base, with 12 bases remaining between them. The CDR3 reads CASSPVGARNTGELFF. The CDR3 DNA follows: TGTGCCAGCTCACCTGTAGGGGCCAGGAACACCGGGGAGCTGTTTTTT. Full variable domain (rest looked up from reference TRBV18 and TRBJ2-2): NAGVMQNPRHLVRRRGQEARLRCSPMKGHSHVYWYRQLPEEGLKFMVYLQKENIIDESGMPKERFSAEFPKEGPSILRIQQVVRGDSAAYFCASSPVGARNTGELFFGEGSRLTVL.

The V call is TRBV10-3, the J call TRBJ2-7; 10 nucleotides match TRBD2. The germline V gene has CDR1 ENHRY and CDR2 SYGVKD. V lost 10 bases to trimming and J lost 5 bases; unmatched junction nucleotides: 11. The CDR3 is made up of 14 amino acids. The CDR3 region is CATGKSGRENEQYF. CDR3 DNA sequence: TGTGCCACAGGGAAGAGCGGGAGGGAAAACGAGCAGTACTTC.

For the CDR3, the DNA is TGTGCCAGCAGTGGACCGGGACAGGCAAATGAAAAACTGTTTTTT. It specifies CASSGPGQANEKLFF. This rearrangement joins TRBV28 to TRBJ1-4; 8 positions match TRBD1. J lost 5 bases, V lost 5 bases, and 7 bases had no gene match. Germline CDR1 MDHEN, CDR2 SYDVKM. This CDR3 is built from 15 residues. Combining the CDR3 with reference TRBV28 and TRBJ1-4 gives the whole variable domain DVKVTQSSRYLVKRTGEKVFLECVQDMDHENMFWYRQDPGLGLRLIYFSYDVKMKEKGDIPEGYSVSREKKERFSLILESASTNQTSMYLCASSGPGQANEKLFFGSGTQLSVL.

The rearrangement uses TRBV28 and TRBJ1-2; a possible D gene is TRBD1 (5 bases). Germline V CDR1 and CDR2: MDHEN, SYDVKM. V was pared by 2 bases and J by 2 bases, with 6 bases between. The CDR3 loop spans 13 amino acids. CDR3 nucleotides: TGTGCCAGCAGTTTAGGGGCAAACTATGGCTACACCTTC. Its protein is CASSLGANYGYTF.

The rearrangement uses TRBV18 and TRBJ2-3; tentative D call: TRBD2 (5 bases). Germline assignment: CDR1 KGHSH and CDR2 LQKENI. The CDR3 is made up of 16 amino acids. V was clipped by 3 bases and J by 2 bases, with 15 bases between them. CDR3 protein: CASSPSGRGFTDTQYF. In nucleotides, the CDR3 is TGTGCCAGCTCACCCTCGGGGAGAGGATTCACAGATACGCAGTATTTT.

This chain links TRBV5-1 with TRBJ2-1, with TRBD2 matching 7 bases. The junction had 7 bases not matched to a gene; V was cut back by 0 bases and J by 4 bases. This CDR3 contains 16 residues. Germline V lookup: CDR1 SGHRS, CDR2 YFSETQ. The CDR3 sequence is CASSLDPLAAYNEQFF. The CDR3 region has the DNA TGCGCCAGCAGCTTGGACCCGCTAGCGGCATACAATGAGCAGTTCTTC.

The chain uses TRBV7-9 and TRBJ2-5; TRBD2 matches at 7 bases. The V and J ends lost 2 bases and 5 bases, in that order; junction bases with no gene match: 11. Germline V gene sequence: CDR1 SEHNR, CDR2 FQNEAQ (reference sequence). This CDR3 has 16 amino acids. This CDR3 reads CASSLMPAGEGETQYF. CDR3 DNA: TGTGCCAGCAGCTTAATGCCGGCGGGAGAGGGTGAGACCCAGTACTTC.

This chain uses TRBV5-1 with TRBJ2-5; 13 bases align to TRBD2. The CDR3 has 16 amino acids. J was trimmed by 2 bases and V by 3 bases; bases with no gene match: 4. Germline assignment: CDR1 SGHRS and CDR2 YFSETQ. The DNA for the CDR3 is TGCGCCAGCAGCTCTGGGACTAGCGGGGAACAAGAGACCCAGTACTTC. Translating it yields CASSSGTSGEQETQYF. Full variable domain (missing parts from reference TRBV5-1 and TRBJ2-5): KAGVTQTPRYLIKTRGQQVTLSCSPISGHRSVSWYQQTPGQGLQFLFEYFSETQRNKGNFPGRFSGRQFSNSRSEMNVSTLELGDSALYLCASSSGTSGEQETQYFGPGTRLLVL.

The chain employs TRBV27 and TRBJ2-7; TRBD1 aligns across 9 bases. The ends lost 3 bases at V and 3 bases at J; junction bases unmatched: 6. This CDR3 contains 15 residues. Germline V gene lookup returns CDR1 MNHEY and CDR2 SMNVEV (reference sequence). This CDR3 is CASSFRDRVNYEQYF. The CDR3 nucleotides are TGTGCCAGCAGTTTTCGGGACAGGGTCAACTACGAGCAGTACTTC.

The chain combines TRBV18 with TRBJ2-7, with D maybe TRBD2 (6 bases). This CDR3 region has 16 residues. CDR1 is KGHSH, CDR2 LQKENI, per germline. V was clipped by 3 bases and J by 2 bases, with 17 bases between them. The CDR3 DNA sequence: TGTGCCAGCTCACCGCTTGGAGGGACTGGTACCTACGAGCAGTACTTC. This codes for CASSPLGGTGTYEQYF.

The chain employs TRBV27 and TRBJ2-3; 9 bases align to TRBD2. Germline CDR1 reads MNHEY; CDR2 reads SMNVEV (reference sequence). Germline trimming cut 2 bases from V and 5 bases from J; bases unmatched to any gene: 5. This CDR3 spans 15 amino acids. Written as DNA, the CDR3 is TGTGCCAGCAGTTTAAGCCTAGCGGGACTAGATACGCAGTATTTT. Translating gives CASSLSLAGLDTQYF.

This chain uses TRBV28 with TRBJ2-7, with D uncertain. CDR1 and CDR2 from the germline V gene are MDHEN and SYDVKM. Trimming took off 7 bases at V and 0 bases at J, with 16 bases between the two ends. This CDR3 is built from 15 residues. CDR3 sequence reads: CASTTMDLSSYEQYF. CDR3 DNA: TGTGCCAGCACCACTATGGATTTAAGCTCCTACGAGCAGTACTTC. The full variable domain, in which reference TRBV28 and TRBJ2-7 provide the parts outside the CDR3, is DVKVTQSSRYLVKRTGEKVFLECVQDMDHENMFWYRQDPGLGLRLIYFSYDVKMKEKGDIPEGYSVSREKKERFSLILESASTNQTSMYLCASTTMDLSSYEQYFGPGTRLTVT.

This chain uses TRBV5-1 with TRBJ2-6; TRBD1 is a possible D gene (6 bases). Trimming stripped 4 bases from V and 2 bases from J, with 10 bases between. CDR1 and CDR2 from the germline V gene are SGHRS and YFSETQ. The CDR3 has 15 amino acids. The CDR3 DNA is TGCGCCAGCAGCCTGACAGGTGCTGGGGCCAACGTCCTGACTTTC. Protein sequence: CASSLTGAGANVLTF.